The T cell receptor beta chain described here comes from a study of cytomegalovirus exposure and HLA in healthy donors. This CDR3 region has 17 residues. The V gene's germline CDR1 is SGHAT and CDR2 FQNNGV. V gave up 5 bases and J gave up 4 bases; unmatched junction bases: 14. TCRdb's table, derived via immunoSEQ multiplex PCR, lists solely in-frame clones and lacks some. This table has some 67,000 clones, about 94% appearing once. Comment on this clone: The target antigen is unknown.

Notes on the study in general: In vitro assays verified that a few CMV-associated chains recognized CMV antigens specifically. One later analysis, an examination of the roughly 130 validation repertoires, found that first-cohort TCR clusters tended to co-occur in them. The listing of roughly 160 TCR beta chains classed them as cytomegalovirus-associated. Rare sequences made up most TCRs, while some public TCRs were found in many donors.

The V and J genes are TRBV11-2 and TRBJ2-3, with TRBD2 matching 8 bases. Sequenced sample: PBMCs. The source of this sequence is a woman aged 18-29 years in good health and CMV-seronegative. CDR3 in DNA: TGTGCCAGCAGCCCGGGGTACAGCGGGAGTCAGTCAGATACGCAGTATTTT. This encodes CASSPGYSGSQSDTQYF.